The TCR beta chain under discussion was sequenced for a study of T cells in Graves' hyperthyroidism and ophthalmopathy. There are a few counts of this clonotype. Its cognate antigen is unknown. CDR1 and CDR2 (germline): KGHDR, SFDVKD. Unmatched junction bases numbered 1, after V lost 2 bases and J lost 4 bases. The CDR3 extends over 15 amino acids. The definition of stable Graves' hyperthyroidism was no ophthalmopathy progression within 18 months. General observations from the study: Researchers report that a 13 V-J model separated ophthalmopathy from stable hyperthyroidism.

Researchers took RNA transcripts and amplified the TCR beta CDR3 regions from them. Primed by the HTBI set, a first-round RT-PCR was run on the TCR CDR3. TCRdb reprocessed the multiplex PCR reads with MiXCR, giving one entry per CDR3 protein. There are hundreds of thousands of distinct CDR3 sequences in the sample; roughly 15% occur only once, and 9.5% to 13% lies in the top ten. The chain is built from TRBV24-1 and TRBJ2-1, with TRBD2 matching 10 bases. The clonotype was recovered from a woman younger than 35 with Graves' hyperthyroidism. Material for sequencing was blood. For the CDR3, the DNA is TGTGCCACCAGTGATTGGACTAGCGGTTACAATGAGCAGTTCTTC. It specifies CATSDWTSGYNEQFF.